A selection of T cell receptor beta chains follows, all from one sample in a study of CD8 T cells in Susac syndrome. TCRdb processed the immunoSEQ multiplex PCR reads anew with MiXCR; each CDR3 protein has one entry. The table shows hundreds of thousands of distinct CDR3 sequences, with more than 70% occurring only once. The sample taken for sequencing was CD8+ T cells from PBMCs. These receptors originate from a human donor with multiple sclerosis. Both conserved end residues are part of each CDR3. The D gene is left open where the match is weak. Rows may omit the clone size; those that give it use once, few, many or a size class.

>NA|TRBV9|TRBJ2-6|once
TGTGCCAGCAGCGTAGAGGCCAAAGGCCCCTCTGGGGCCAACGTCCTGACTTTC
CASSVEAKGPSGANVLTF
>NA|TRBV12-3/TRBV12-4|TRBJ1-2|NA
TGTGCCAGCAGTTTTGTATGGACAGTCTATGGCTACACCTTC
CASSFVWTVYGYTF
>TRBD1|TRBV27|TRBJ2-7|NA
TGTGCCAGCAGTTTCGTACCGGGACAGGGACGCTACGAGCAGTACTTC
CASSFVPGQGRYEQYF
>TRBD2|TRBV7-6|TRBJ2-1|NA
TGTGCCAGCAGCTTAACCCTCCAGACTAGCGGGTACAATGAGCAGTTCTTC
CASSLTLQTSGYNEQFF
>NA|TRBV12-3/TRBV12-4|TRBJ1-2|NA
TGTGCCAGCAGCCCCATCCAGGGCGCTGGCTACACCTTC
CASSPIQGAGYTF
>TRBD2|TRBV2|TRBJ2-5|NA
TGTGCCAGCAGTGGGCAAGCGGGGGATCTGGAGACCCAGTACTTC
CASSGQAGDLETQYF
>NA|TRBV6-2/TRBV6-3|TRBJ2-1|NA
TGTGCCAGCAGTTACGAAGGGGGAAGTTACAATGAGCAGTTCTTC
CASSYEGGSYNEQFF
>TRBD1|TRBV20-1|TRBJ2-7|few
TGCAGTGCTACGAGAGACAGGGGTGATGGCTACGAGCAGTACTTC
CSATRDRGDGYEQYF
>NA|TRBV27|TRBJ2-7|NA
TGTGCCAGCAGTTTTGGGATCCCAGACTCCTACGAGCAGTACTTC
CASSFGIPDSYEQYF
>TRBD2|TRBV6-6|TRBJ2-5|NA
TGTGCCAGCAGTTACCCGCACAGCGGGAGAGAGACCCAGTACTTC
CASSYPHSGRETQYF
>NA|TRBV30|TRBJ2-1|once
TGTGCCTGGAGTGATAACAGGGCAGCCTACAATGAGCAGTTCTTC
CAWSDNRAAYNEQFF
>NA|TRBV30|TRBJ2-2|NA
TGTGCCGGCCGAACCCTCGGGGTTTACACCGGGGAGCTGTTTTTT
CAGRTLGVYTGELFF
>TRBD1|TRBV5-4|TRBJ2-5|NA
TGTGCCAGCAGAGAAGGACAGGGGCAACAAGAGACCCAGTACTTC
CASREGQGQQETQYF
>NA|TRBV6-5|TRBJ1-1|NA
TGTGCCAGCAGTTATGTACCCGGAGTGAACACTGAAGCTTTCTTT
CASSYVPGVNTEAFF
>TRBD2|TRBV30|TRBJ2-3|NA
TGTGCCTGGAGTGAGAAGGGACTAGCGACAGATACGCAGTATTTT
CAWSEKGLATDTQYF
>NA|TRBV5-5|TRBJ1-1|NA
TGTGCCAGCAGCTTCCCAACAGGGAGGTTCACTGAAGCTTTCTTT
CASSFPTGRFTEAFF
>NA|TRBV28|TRBJ1-2|NA
TGTGCCAGCAGTTTAGAAGGCGCTTCTCTCTTC
CASSLEGASLF